One and the same sample provided the 22 T cell receptor beta chains below, sequenced in a study of shared clonotypes between healthy human individuals. Sequenced by immunoSEQ multiplex PCR; TCRdb stores in-frame clones only, minus some. The table records hundreds of thousands of clones, approximately 75% of them present only once. Sample: memory CD4+ T cells sorted from blood. Subset of the sample: CD45RA-negative fraction. The receptors were gathered from a woman aged 25 to 45 in good health.

This chain joins TRBV19 and TRBJ2-3; D might be TRBD1 (5 bases). This CDR3 comprises 13 residues. Trimming pared 5 bases from V and 4 bases from J, leaving 10 bases between. Germline V gene sequence: CDR1 LNHDA, CDR2 SQIVND (reference sequence). CDR3 protein: CASSLGVPDTQYF. Here the CDR3 DNA reads TGTGCCAGTAGTTTAGGGGTCCCAGATACGCAGTATTTT.

The genes are TRBV14 and TRBJ2-2; 8 bases agree with TRBD2. The CDR3 is 14 amino acids. From germline, CDR1 is SGHDN and CDR2 FVKESK. V lost 4 bases, J lost 7 bases, and 5 bases stayed unmatched. Written as DNA, the CDR3 is TGTGCCAGCAGCCTAGTAACTAGCGGCGGGGAGCTGTTTTTT. It is translated as CASSLVTSGGELFF.

CDR3: CASSPRQGKNYGYTF. CDR3 DNA sequence: TGTGCCAGCAGCCCCAGACAGGGAAAAAACTATGGCTACACCTTC. This chain uses TRBV28 with TRBJ1-2, with TRBD1 identical over 7 bases. The CDR3 runs 15 residues. The J segment lost 2 bases and the V segment lost 6 bases, leaving 9 bases of the junction unmatched. Per germline, CDR1 MDHEN and CDR2 SYDVKM.

CDR3 DNA sequence: TGTGCCAGCAGATTAGCGGGAGTGGCGGAGACCCAGTACTTC. It is translated as CASRLAGVAETQYF. The V and J genes are TRBV6-1 and TRBJ2-5; the match to TRBD2 covers 9 bases. Germline lookup yields CDR1 MNHNS and CDR2 SASEGT. This CDR3 is built from 14 residues. The junction had 7 bases not matched to a gene; V was cut back by 6 bases and J by 5 bases.

The rearrangement joins TRBV9 to TRBJ2-3; 11 positions agree with TRBD2. Germline V gene sequence: CDR1 SGDLS, CDR2 YYNGEE. This CDR3 spans 19 amino acids. Trimming removed 4 bases from V and 2 bases from J; junction bases left unmatched: 15. The CDR3 DNA is TGTGCCAGCAGCCCCCATCCGGCCGGGACTAGCGGAACCACAGATACGCAGTATTTT. Encoded protein: CASSPHPAGTSGTTDTQYF.

V is TRBV19 and J is TRBJ1-2; D unresolved. Trimming left V 5 bases short and J 2 bases short, with 12 bases between. Germline V lookup: CDR1 LNHDA, CDR2 SQIVND (reference sequence). The CDR3 runs to 14 residues. This CDR3 reads CASSRQHRNYGYTF. For the CDR3, the DNA is TGTGCCAGTAGTCGTCAGCACCGCAACTATGGCTACACCTTC.

V gene TRBV28 combines with J gene TRBJ2-2; 11 bases match TRBD2. V dropped 5 bases and J dropped 3; count of bases not matched to a gene: 11. This CDR3 is built from 18 residues. Germline V CDR1 and CDR2: MDHEN, SYDVKM. The CDR3 nucleotides are TGTGCCAGCAGTCCATGGACTAGCGGGCTAAAATACACCGGGGAGCTGTTTTTT. Translating it yields CASSPWTSGLKYTGELFF.

This clone was detected a few times. This chain connects TRBV10-1 to TRBJ1-1; TRBD1 is a possible D gene (5 bases). The V gene's germline CDR1 is WNHNN and CDR2 SYGVQD (reference sequence). The CDR3 runs to 12 residues. V dropped 4 bases and J dropped 10 bases, with 13 bases sitting between them. CDR3 DNA sequence: TGCGCCAGCAGTGGACCGAGCGGGGCAGCTTTCTTT. This gives the protein CASSGPSGAAFF.

The V gene is TRBV5-1, the J gene TRBJ2-7, with 8 bases that match TRBD2. CDR3 size: 14 residues. From germline, CDR1 is SGHRS and CDR2 YFSETQ. The J segment lost 2 bases and the V segment lost 4 bases, leaving 5 bases of the junction unmatched. The CDR3 sequence: CASSTSSGTYEQYF. CDR3 nucleotides: TGCGCCAGCAGCACCAGTAGCGGGACCTACGAGCAGTACTTC.

V usage is TRBV2 and J usage is TRBJ1-4; possible D gene TRBD1, 5 bases. Germline V gives CDR1 SNHLY, CDR2 FYNNEI. Trimming cost V 6 bases and J 7 bases, with 15 bases left between them. CDR3 size: 14 residues. The CDR3 DNA reads TGTGCCAGCAGGGCCCAGGGTAACGTTGAAAAACTGTTTTTT. Translation gives CASRAQGNVEKLFF. The entire variable domain, with the rest obtained from reference TRBV2 and TRBJ1-4, is as follows: EPEVTQTPSHQVTQMGQEVILRCVPISNHLYFYWYRQILGQKVEFLVSFYNNEISEKSEIFDDQFSVERPDGSNFTLKIRSTKLEDSAMYFCASRAQGNVEKLFFGSGTQLSVL.

In its sample, this clone was seen once. This chain uses TRBV6-1 with TRBJ2-7, with unresolved D. This CDR3 region has 14 residues. V gave up 7 bases and J gave up 0 bases, with 13 bases separating them. The germline CDR1 and CDR2 sequences are MNHNS and SASEGT. In nucleotides, the CDR3 is TGTGCCAGCACCAATCTACGAGTCTCCTACGAGCAGTACTTC. This translates into CASTNLRVSYEQYF.

The V call is TRBV27, the J call TRBJ2-7; possible D gene TRBD1, 5 bases. Germline V gene data show CDR1 as MNHEY and CDR2 as SMNVEV (reference sequence). Deletions cut 5 bases from V and 0 bases from J, with 11 bases between. The CDR3 covers 14 residues. The CDR3 DNA sequence: TGTGCCAGCAGTCAAAACAGGAACTCCTACGAGCAGTACTTC. Its translation: CASSQNRNSYEQYF.

This rearrangement joins TRBV5-1 to TRBJ2-3, with D possibly matching TRBD2 (6 bases). The ends were cut back, 7 bases at V and 0 bases at J, with 18 bases in the middle. CDR1 SGHRS and CDR2 YFSETQ come from the germline V gene. This CDR3 comprises 16 residues. In DNA, the CDR3 is TGCGCCAGCTCCGGAGGGATAGCGCTAAGCACAGATACGCAGTATTTT. Translating gives CASSGGIALSTDTQYF.

This sequence joins TRBV6-5 and TRBJ2-7; 10 bases line up with TRBD2. This CDR3 contains 14 residues. V shed 5 bases, J shed 6 bases, and the junction held 7 bases outside the gene matches. CDR1 is MNHEY and CDR2 is SVGAGI in the germline V gene. In nucleotides, the CDR3 is TGTGCCAGCAGTCCTAGCGGGAGTGTCACCGAGCAGTACTTC. Amino acids: CASSPSGSVTEQYF.

The chain has TRBV5-1 and TRBJ2-2; 9 bases map to TRBD1. The CDR3 loop spans 15 amino acids. Trimming took 3 bases from V and 0 from J; bases not matched to a gene: 0. Germline CDR1 reads SGHRS; CDR2 reads YFSETQ. The CDR3 nucleotides are TGCGCCAGCAGCTGGACAGGGGCGAACACCGGGGAGCTGTTTTTT. This translates into CASSWTGANTGELFF.

The V gene is TRBV2, the J gene TRBJ1-2; weak D call: TRBD1 (6 bases). V gave up 3 bases and J gave up 3 bases, with 11 bases separating them. The CDR3 totals 14 residues. Germline CDR1 reads SNHLY; CDR2 reads FYNNEI. CDR3 residues: CASSEWGADYGYTF. The CDR3 nucleotides read TGTGCCAGCAGTGAGTGGGGGGCCGACTATGGCTACACCTTC.

The chain uses TRBV30 and TRBJ2-7; the D is unclear. CDR1 is GTSNPN and CDR2 is SVGIG in the germline V gene (reference sequence). Trimming removed 2 bases at V and 2 bases at J, with 7 bases between. The CDR3 spans 12 residues. CDR3 region: CAWSSGAYEQYF. Written as DNA, the CDR3 is TGTGCCTGGAGTTCGGGCGCCTACGAGCAGTACTTC.

The chain couples TRBV30 to TRBJ1-5, with 8 bases identical to TRBD1. CDR1 GTSNPN and CDR2 SVGIG come from the germline V gene (reference sequence). This CDR3 comprises 16 residues. V lost 4 bases to trimming and J lost 2 bases; unmatched junction nucleotides: 10. The CDR3 region is CAWTAAPGGGNQPQHF. The CDR3 DNA follows: TGTGCCTGGACCGCCGCGCCAGGGGGCGGCAATCAGCCCCAGCATTTT.

The genes are TRBV7-9 and TRBJ1-4; 8 bases map to TRBD1. The V segment lost 1 base and the J segment 8 bases; nucleotides outside the gene matches: 12. Germline V CDR1 and CDR2: SEHNR, FQNEAQ (reference sequence). This CDR3 is 17 amino acids long. The CDR3 DNA is TGTGCCAGCAGCTTAGGGGCAGGGGGCGAAATCGGCGAAAAACTGTTTTTT. Its translation is CASSLGAGGEIGEKLFF.

This clone was recorded only once. The chain links TRBV9 to TRBJ2-5; either TRBD1 or TRBD2 may supply D (6 bases each). Per the germline V gene, CDR1 is SGDLS and CDR2 is YYNGEE. V shed 0 bases and J shed 7 bases, with 13 bases lying between them. The CDR3 extends over 14 amino acids. The DNA of the CDR3 is TGTGCCAGCAGCGTAGGAGGGGGGAACCCGACCCAGTACTTC. It translates to CASSVGGGNPTQYF.

This chain joins TRBV7-8 and TRBJ2-1; TRBD2 agrees at 9 bases. V gave up 5 bases and J gave up 3 bases; unmatched junction bases: 5. Germline V gene sequence: CDR1 SGHVS, CDR2 FQNEAQ. This CDR3 is 15 amino acids long. The CDR3, as DNA: TGTGCCAGCAGCGTTCGACTAGCGGTCTACAATGAGCAGTTCTTC. Protein product: CASSVRLAVYNEQFF.

Comment on this clone: The sample has other DNA sequences that encode this CDR3 too. The chain couples TRBV6-5 to TRBJ2-3; D call uncertain. Germline CDR1 reads MNHEY; CDR2 reads SVGAGI. Between the trimmed V and J ends, which lost 3 bases and 5 bases, there was a span of 3 bases. CDR3 length equals 11 residues. CDR3 bases: TGTGCCAGCAGTTATAGAGATACGCAGTATTTT. Protein: CASSYRDTQYF.